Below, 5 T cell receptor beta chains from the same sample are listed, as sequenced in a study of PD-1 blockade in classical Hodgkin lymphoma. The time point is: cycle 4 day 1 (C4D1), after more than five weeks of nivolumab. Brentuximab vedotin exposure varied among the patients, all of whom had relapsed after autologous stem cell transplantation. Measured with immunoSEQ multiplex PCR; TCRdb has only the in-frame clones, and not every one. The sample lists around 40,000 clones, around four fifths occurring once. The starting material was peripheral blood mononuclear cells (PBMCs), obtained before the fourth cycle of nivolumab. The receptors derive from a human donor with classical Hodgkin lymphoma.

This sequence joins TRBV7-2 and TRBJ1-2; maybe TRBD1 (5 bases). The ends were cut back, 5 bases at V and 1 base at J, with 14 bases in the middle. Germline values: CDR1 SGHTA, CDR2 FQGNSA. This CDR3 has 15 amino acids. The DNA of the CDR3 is TGTGCCAGCAGCCTACAGGATGGGGATAACTATGGCTACACCTTC. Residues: CASSLQDGDNYGYTF.

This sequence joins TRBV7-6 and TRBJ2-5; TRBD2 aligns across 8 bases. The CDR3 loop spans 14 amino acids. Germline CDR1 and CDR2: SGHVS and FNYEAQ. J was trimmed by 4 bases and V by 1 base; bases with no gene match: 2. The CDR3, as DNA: TGTGCCAGCAGCTTAGACGGGGGGGCAGAGACCCAGTACTTC. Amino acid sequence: CASSLDGGAETQYF.

The CDR3 loop reads CASRGQAIGPSAEAFF. The CDR3 DNA reads TGTGCCAGCAGGGGACAGGCGATCGGCCCGTCGGCTGAAGCTTTCTTT. The J gene is TRBJ1-1, the V gene TRBV9; 8 bases map to TRBD1. Losses at the gene ends were 5 bases for V and 6 bases for J; bases not matched to a gene: 15. This CDR3 is 16 amino acids long. Germline V gene lookup returns CDR1 SGDLS and CDR2 YYNGEE.

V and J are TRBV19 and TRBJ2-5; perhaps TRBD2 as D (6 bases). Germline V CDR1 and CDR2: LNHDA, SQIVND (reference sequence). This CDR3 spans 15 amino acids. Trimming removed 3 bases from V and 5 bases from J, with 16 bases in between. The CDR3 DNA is TGTGCCAGTAGTATGGTCGGGGGTGGAGGCGAGACCCAGTACTTC. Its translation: CASSMVGGGGETQYF.

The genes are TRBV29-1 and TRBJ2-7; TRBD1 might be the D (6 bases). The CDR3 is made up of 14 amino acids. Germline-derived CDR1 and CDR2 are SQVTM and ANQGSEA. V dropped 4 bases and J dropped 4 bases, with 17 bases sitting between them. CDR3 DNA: TGCAGCGTTGTCTTTTCGTCAGGGGCTTACGAGCAGTACTTC. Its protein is CSVVFSSGAYEQYF.